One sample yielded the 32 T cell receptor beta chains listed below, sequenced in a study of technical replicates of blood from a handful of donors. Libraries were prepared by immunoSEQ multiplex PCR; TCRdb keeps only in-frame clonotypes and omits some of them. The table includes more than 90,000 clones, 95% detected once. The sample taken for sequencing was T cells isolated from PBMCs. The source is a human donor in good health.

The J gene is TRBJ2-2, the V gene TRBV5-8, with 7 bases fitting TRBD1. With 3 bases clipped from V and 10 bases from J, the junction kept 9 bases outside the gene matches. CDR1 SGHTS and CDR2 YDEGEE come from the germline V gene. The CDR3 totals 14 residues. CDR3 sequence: CASSYTGTVEELFF. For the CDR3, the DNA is TGTGCCAGCAGCTACACCGGGACAGTAGAGGAGCTGTTTTTT.

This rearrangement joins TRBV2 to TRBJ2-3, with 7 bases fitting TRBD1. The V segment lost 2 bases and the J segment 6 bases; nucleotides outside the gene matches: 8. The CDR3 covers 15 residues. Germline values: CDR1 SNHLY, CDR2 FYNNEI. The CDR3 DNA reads TGTGCCAGCAGTGAAACAAGACAGGGTTTGGATACGCAGTATTTT. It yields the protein CASSETRQGLDTQYF.

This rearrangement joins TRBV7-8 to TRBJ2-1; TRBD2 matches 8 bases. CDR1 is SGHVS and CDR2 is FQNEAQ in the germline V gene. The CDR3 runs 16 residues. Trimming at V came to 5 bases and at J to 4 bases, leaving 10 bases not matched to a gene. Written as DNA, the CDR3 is TGTGCCAGCAGCCCTTCGGGGGGGGGTCTATACAATGAGCAGTTCTTC. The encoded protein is CASSPSGGGLYNEQFF.

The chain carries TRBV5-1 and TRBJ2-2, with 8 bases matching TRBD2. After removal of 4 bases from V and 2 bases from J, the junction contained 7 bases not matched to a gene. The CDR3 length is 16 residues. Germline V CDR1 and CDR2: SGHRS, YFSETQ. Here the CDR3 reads CASSQTAGVNTGELFF. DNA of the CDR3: TGCGCCAGCAGCCAAACAGCGGGAGTTAACACCGGGGAGCTGTTTTTT.

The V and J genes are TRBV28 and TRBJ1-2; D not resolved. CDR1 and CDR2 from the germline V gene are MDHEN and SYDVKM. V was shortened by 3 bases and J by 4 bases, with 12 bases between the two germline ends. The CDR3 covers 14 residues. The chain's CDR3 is CASSFLAGLYGYTF. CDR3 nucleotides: TGTGCCAGCAGTTTTCTTGCAGGACTCTATGGCTACACCTTC.

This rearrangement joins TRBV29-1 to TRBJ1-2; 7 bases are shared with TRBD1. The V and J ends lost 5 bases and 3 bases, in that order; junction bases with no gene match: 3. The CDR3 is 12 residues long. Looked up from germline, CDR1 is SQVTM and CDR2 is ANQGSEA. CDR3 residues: CSVQQGYYGYTF. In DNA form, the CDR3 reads TGCAGCGTTCAACAGGGGTACTATGGCTACACCTTC.

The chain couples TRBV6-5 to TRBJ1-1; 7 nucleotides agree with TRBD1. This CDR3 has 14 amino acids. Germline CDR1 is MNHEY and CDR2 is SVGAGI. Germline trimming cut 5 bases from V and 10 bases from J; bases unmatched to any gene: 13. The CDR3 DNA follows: TGTGCCAGCAGTCCCGGGACAGAGGTTTGGGGAGCTTTCTTT. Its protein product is CASSPGTEVWGAFF.

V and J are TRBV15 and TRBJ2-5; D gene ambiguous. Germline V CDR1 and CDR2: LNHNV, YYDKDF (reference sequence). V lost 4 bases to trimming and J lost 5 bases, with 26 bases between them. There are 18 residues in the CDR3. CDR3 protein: CATSTEIPPLSVRETQYF. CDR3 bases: TGTGCCACCAGCACCGAGATCCCTCCTCTCTCCGTGAGGGAGACCCAGTACTTC. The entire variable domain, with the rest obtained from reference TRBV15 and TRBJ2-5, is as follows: DAMVIQNPRYQVTQFGKPVTLSCSQTLNHNVMYWYQQKSSQAPKLLFHYYDKDFNNEADTPDNFQSRRPNTSFCFLDIRSPGLGDTAMYLCATSTEIPPLSVRETQYFGPGTRLLVL.

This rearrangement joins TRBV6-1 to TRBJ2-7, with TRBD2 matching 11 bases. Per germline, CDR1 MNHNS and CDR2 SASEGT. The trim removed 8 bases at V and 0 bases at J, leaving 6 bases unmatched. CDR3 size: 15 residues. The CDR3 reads CASVLAGGSSYEQYF. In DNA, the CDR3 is TGTGCCAGCGTCTTAGCGGGAGGGAGCTCCTACGAGCAGTACTTC.

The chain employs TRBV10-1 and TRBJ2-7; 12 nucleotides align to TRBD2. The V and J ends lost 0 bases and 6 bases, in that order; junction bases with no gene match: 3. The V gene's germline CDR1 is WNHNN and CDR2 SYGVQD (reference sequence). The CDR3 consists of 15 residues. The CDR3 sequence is CASSESGLAGSEQYF. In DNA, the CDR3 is TGCGCCAGCAGTGAGTCAGGACTAGCGGGGTCCGAGCAGTACTTC.

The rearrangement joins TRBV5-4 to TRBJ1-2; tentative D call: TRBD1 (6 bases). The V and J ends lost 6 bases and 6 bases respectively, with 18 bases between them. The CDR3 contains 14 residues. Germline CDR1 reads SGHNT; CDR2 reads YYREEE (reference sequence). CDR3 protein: CASKNRAGIDGYTF. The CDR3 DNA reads TGTGCCAGCAAAAACAGGGCCGGGATAGATGGCTACACCTTC.

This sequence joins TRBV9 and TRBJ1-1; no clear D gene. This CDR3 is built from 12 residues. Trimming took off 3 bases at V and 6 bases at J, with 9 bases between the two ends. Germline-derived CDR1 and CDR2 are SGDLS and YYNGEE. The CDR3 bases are TGTGCCAGCAGCGCGGCAAGCGCTGAAGCTTTCTTT. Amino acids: CASSAASAEAFF.

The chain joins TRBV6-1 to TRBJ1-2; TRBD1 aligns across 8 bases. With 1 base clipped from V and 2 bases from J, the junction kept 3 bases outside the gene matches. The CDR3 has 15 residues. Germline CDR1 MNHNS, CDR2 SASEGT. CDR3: CASSEGRDRNYGYTF. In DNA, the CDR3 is TGTGCCAGCAGTGAAGGCCGGGACAGGAACTATGGCTACACCTTC.

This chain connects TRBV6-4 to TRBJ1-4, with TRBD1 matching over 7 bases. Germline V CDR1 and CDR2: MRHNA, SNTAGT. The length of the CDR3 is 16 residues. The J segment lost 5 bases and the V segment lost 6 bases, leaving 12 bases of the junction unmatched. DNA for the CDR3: TGTGCCAGCAGGGCCCGCGTCGGGACAGACAATGAAAAACTGTTTTTT. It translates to CASRARVGTDNEKLFF.

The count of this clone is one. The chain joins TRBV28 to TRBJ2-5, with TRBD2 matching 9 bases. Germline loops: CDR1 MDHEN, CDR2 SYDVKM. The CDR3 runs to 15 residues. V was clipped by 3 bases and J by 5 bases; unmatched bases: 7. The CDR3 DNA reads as TGTGCCAGCAGTTTTTCCTGGACTAGCGACGAGACCCAGTACTTC. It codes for CASSFSWTSDETQYF.

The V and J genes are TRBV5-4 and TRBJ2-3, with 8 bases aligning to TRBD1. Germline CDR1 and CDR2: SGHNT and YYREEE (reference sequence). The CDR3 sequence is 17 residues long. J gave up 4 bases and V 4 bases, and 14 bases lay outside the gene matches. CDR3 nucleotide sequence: TGTGCCAGCAGCCCCCGGTGGGCAGGGGGCCTTGCAGATACGCAGTATTTT. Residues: CASSPRWAGGLADTQYF.

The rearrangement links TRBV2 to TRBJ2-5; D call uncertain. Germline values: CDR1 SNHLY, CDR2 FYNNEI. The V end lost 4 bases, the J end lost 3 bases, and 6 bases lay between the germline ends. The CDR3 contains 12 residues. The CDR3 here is CASSVLEETQYF. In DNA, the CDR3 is TGTGCCAGCAGTGTGTTAGAAGAGACCCAGTACTTC. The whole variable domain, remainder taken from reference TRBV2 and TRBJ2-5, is EPEVTQTPSHQVTQMGQEVILRCVPISNHLYFYWYRQILGQKVEFLVSFYNNEISEKSEIFDDQFSVERPDGSNFTLKIRSTKLEDSAMYFCASSVLEETQYFGPGTRLLVL.

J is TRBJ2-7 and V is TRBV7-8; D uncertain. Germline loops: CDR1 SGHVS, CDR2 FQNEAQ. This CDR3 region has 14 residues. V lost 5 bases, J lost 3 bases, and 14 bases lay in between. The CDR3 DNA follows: TGTGCCAGCAGCCCCCGAGACTCCCACTACGAGCAGTACTTC. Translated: CASSPRDSHYEQYF. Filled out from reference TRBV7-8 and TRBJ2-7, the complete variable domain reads GAGVSQSPRYKVAKRGQDVALRCDPISGHVSLFWYQQALGQGPEFLTYFQNEAQLDKSGLPSDRFFAERPEGSVSTLKIQRTQQEDSAVYLCASSPRDSHYEQYFGPGTRLTVT.

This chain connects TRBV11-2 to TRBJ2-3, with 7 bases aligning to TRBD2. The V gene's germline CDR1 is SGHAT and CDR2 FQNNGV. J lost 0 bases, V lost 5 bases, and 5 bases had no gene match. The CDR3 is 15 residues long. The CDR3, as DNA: TGTGCCAGCAGCCGCGCGGGGGTAAGCACAGATACGCAGTATTTT. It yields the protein CASSRAGVSTDTQYF. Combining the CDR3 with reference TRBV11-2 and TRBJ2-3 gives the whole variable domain EAGVAQSPRYKIIEKRQSVAFWCNPISGHATLYWYQQILGQGPKLLIQFQNNGVVDDSQLPKDRFSAERLKGVDSTLKIQPAKLEDSAVYLCASSRAGVSTDTQYFGPGTRLTVL.

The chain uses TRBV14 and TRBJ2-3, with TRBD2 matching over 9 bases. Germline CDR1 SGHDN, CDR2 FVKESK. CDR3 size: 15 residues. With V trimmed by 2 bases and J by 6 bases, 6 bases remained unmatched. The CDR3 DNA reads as TGTGCCAGCAGCCAACGAGCGGGGGGCAGGGATACGCAGTATTTT. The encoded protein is CASSQRAGGRDTQYF.

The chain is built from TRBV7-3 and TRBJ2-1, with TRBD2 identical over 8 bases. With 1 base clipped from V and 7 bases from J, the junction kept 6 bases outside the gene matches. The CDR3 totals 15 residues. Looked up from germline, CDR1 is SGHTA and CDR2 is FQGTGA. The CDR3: CASSLRPLAGNEQFF. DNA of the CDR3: TGTGCCAGCAGCTTAAGACCCTTAGCGGGGAATGAGCAGTTCTTC. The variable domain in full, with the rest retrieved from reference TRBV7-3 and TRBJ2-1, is GAGVSQTPSNKVTEKGKYVELRCDPISGHTALYWYRQSLGQGPEFLIYFQGTGAADDSGLPNDRFFAVRPEGSVSTLKIQRTERGDSAVYLCASSLRPLAGNEQFFGPGTRLTVL.

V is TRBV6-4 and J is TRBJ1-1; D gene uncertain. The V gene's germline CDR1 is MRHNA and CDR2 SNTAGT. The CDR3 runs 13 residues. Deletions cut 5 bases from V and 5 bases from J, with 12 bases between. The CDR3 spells CASSYLERTEAFF. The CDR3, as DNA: TGTGCCAGCAGTTATCTGGAGAGGACTGAAGCTTTCTTT.

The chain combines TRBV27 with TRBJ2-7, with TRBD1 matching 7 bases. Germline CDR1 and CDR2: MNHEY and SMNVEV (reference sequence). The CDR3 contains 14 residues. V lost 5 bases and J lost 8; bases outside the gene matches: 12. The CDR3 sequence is CASSPREYRGQQYF. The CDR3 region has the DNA TGTGCCAGCAGTCCCCGAGAGTACAGGGGTCAGCAGTACTTC.

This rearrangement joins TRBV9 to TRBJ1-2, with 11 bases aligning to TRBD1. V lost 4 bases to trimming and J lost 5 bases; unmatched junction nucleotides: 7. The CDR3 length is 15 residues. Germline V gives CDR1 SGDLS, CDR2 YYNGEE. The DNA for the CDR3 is TGTGCCAGCAGCCCTCTCGGGACAGGGGGATATGGCTACACCTTC. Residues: CASSPLGTGGYGYTF.

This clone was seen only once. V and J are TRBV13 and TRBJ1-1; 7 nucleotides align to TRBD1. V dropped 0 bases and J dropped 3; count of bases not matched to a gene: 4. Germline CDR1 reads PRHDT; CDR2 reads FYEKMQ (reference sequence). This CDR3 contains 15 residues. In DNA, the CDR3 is TGTGCCAGCAGCTTAGGGGGACAGACACACACTGAAGCTTTCTTT. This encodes CASSLGGQTHTEAFF.

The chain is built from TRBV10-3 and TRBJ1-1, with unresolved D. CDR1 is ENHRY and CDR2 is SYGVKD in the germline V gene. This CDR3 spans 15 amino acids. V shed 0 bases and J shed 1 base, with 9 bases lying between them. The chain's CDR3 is CAISESGRRNTEAFF. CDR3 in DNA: TGTGCCATCAGTGAGTCGGGTAGGAGGAACACTGAAGCTTTCTTT.

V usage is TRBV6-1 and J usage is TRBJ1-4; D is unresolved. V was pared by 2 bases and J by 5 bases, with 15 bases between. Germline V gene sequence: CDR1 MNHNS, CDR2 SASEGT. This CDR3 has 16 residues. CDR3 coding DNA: TGTGCCAGCAGTGAATTTTCGCCGCGAGCGAATGAAAAACTGTTTTTT. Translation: CASSEFSPRANEKLFF.

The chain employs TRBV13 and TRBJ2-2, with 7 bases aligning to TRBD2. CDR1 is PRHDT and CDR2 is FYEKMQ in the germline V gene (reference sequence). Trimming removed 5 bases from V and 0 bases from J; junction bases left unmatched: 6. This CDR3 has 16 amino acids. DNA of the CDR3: TGTGCCAGCAGCATAGTAAGCGGGGCGAACACCGGGGAGCTGTTTTTT. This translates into CASSIVSGANTGELFF.

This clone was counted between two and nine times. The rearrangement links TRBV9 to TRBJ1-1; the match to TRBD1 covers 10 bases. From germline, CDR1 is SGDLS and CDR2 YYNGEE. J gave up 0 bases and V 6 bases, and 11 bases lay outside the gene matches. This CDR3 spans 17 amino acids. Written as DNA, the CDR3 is TGTGCCAGCACCACCGGGACAGGGGTCCTCATGAACACTGAAGCTTTCTTT. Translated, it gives CASTTGTGVLMNTEAFF.

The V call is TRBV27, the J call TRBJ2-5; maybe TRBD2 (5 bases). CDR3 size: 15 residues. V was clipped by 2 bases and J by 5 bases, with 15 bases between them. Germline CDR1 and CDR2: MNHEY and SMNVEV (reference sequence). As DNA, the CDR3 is TGTGCCAGCAGTTTAAGTCTCGGGGTTTGGGAGACCCAGTACTTC. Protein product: CASSLSLGVWETQYF.

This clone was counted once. CDR3 region: CASSLDAGVHYGYTF. The CDR3 nucleotides are TGTGCCAGCAGCCTAGATGCAGGGGTCCACTATGGCTACACCTTC. J is TRBJ1-2 and V is TRBV7-2; D might be TRBD1 (6 bases). Germline values: CDR1 SGHTA, CDR2 FQGNSA. Trimming cost V 5 bases and J 3 bases, with 16 bases left between them. The CDR3 runs to 15 residues.

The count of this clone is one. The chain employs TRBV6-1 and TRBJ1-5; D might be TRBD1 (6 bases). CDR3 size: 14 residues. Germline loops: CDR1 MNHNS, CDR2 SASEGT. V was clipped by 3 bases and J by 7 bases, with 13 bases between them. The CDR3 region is CASSDLQGWQPQHF. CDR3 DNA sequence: TGTGCCAGCAGTGATTTACAGGGATGGCAGCCCCAGCATTTT.